This T cell receptor beta chain came from a study of cytomegalovirus exposure and HLA in healthy donors. The study's findings and limits: In a later analysis, specific HLA alleles were associated with 15,000 to 20,000 TCR beta sequences at a 0.05 false discovery rate.

Comments on this clone: Its antigen is currently unknown.

V trimming: 2 bases; J trimming: 5 bases; junction bases outside the gene matches: 6. The CDR3 runs to 14 residues. The germline gives CDR1 SGHRS, CDR2 YFSETQ. The PCR employed 60 Vbeta primers together with 13 Jbeta primers. TCRdb's table, derived via immunoSEQ multiplex PCR, lists solely in-frame clones and lacks some. The sample contains roughly 120,000 clones, roughly 80% of which appear only once. The V call is TRBV5-1, the J call TRBJ1-1; 7 nucleotides match TRBD1. This receptor was identified in a young man in good health and CMV-seronegative. The sequencing sample was made of PBMCs. The CDR3 DNA is TGCGCCAGCAGCTTCACAGGGGCGGGGACTGAAGCTTTCTTT. It codes for CASSFTGAGTEAFF.